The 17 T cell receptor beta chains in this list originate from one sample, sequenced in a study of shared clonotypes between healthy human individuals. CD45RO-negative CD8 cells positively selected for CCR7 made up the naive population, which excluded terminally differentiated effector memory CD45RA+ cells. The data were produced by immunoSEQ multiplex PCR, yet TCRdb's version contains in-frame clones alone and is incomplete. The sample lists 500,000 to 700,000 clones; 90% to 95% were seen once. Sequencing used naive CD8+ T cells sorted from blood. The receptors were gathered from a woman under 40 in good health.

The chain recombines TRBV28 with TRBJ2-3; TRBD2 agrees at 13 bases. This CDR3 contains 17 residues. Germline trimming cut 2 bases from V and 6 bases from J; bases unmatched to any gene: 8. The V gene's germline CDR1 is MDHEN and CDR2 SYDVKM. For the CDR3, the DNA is TGTGCCAGCAGTTTAGGACTAGCGGGAGTCAACACGGATACGCAGTATTTT. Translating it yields CASSLGLAGVNTDTQYF.

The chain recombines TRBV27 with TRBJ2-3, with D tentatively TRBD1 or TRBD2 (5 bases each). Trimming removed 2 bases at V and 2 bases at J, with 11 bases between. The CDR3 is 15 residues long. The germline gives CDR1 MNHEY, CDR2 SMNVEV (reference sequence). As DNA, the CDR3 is TGTGCCAGCAGTTTAGGGGGTTATTACACAGATACGCAGTATTTT. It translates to CASSLGGYYTDTQYF.

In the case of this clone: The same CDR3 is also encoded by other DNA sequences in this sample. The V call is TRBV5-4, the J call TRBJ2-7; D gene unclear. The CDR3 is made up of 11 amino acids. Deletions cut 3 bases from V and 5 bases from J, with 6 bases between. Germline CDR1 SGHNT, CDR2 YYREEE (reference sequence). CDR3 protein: CASSSTHEQYF. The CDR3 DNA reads TGTGCCAGCAGCTCAACCCACGAGCAGTACTTC. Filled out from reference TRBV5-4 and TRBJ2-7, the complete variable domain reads ETGVTQSPTHLIKTRGQQVTLRCSSQSGHNTVSWYQQALGQGPQFIFQYYREEENGRGNFPPRFSGLQFPNYSSELNVNALELDDSALYLCASSSTHEQYFGPGTRLTVT.

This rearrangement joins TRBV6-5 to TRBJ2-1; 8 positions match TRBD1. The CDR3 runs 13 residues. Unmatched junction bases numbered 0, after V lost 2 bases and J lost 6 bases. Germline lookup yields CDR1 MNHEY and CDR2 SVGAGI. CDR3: CASSYGQGNEQFF. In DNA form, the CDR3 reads TGTGCCAGCAGTTACGGACAGGGCAATGAGCAGTTCTTC.

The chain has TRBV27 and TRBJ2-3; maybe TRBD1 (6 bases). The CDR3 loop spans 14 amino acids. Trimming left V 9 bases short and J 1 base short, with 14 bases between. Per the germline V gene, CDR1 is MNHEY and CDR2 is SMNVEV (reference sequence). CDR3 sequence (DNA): TGTGCCAGTCAGGGGACGTTGGGCACAGATACGCAGTATTTT. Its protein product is CASQGTLGTDTQYF.

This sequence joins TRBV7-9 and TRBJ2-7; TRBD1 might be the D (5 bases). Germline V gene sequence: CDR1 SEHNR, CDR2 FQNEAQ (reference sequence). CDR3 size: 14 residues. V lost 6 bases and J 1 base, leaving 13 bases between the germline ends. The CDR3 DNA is TGTGCCAGCAGTGGGGAAGGGGCGTCCTACGAGCAGTACTTC. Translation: CASSGEGASYEQYF.

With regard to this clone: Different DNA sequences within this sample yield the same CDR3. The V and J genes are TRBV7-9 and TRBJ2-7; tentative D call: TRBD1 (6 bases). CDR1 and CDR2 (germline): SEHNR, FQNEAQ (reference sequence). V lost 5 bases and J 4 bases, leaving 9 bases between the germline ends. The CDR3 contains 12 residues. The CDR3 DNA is TGTGCCAGCAGCACAACAGGGTACGAGCAGTACTTC. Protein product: CASSTTGYEQYF.

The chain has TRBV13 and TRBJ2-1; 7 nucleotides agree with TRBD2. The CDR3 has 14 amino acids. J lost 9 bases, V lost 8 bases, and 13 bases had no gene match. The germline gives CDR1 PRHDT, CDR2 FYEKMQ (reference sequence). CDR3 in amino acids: CASGVVGGPGEQFF. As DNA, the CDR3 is TGTGCCAGCGGTGTCGTGGGAGGGCCGGGTGAGCAGTTCTTC.

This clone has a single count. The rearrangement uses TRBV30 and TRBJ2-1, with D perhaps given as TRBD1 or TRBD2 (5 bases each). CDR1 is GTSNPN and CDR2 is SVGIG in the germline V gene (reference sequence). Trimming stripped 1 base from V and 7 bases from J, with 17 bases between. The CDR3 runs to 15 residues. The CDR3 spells CAWSAQREGYNEQFF. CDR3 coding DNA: TGTGCCTGGAGTGCTCAGCGAGAGGGGTATAATGAGCAGTTCTTC.

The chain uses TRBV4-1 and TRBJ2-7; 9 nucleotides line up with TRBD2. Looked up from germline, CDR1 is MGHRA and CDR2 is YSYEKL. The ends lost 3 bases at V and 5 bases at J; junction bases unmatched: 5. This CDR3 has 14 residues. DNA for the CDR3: TGCGCCAGCAGCCAGCTAGCGGGATCCGACGAGCAGTACTTC. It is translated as CASSQLAGSDEQYF.

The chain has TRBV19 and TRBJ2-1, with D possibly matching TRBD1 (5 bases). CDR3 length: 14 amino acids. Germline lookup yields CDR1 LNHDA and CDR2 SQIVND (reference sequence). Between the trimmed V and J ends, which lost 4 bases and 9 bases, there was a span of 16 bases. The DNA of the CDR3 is TGTGCCAGTAGTAAGGGGTCAGGGTATGGTGAGCAGTTCTTC. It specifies CASSKGSGYGEQFF. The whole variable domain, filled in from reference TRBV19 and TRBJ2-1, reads DGGITQSPKYLFRKEGQNVTLSCEQNLNHDAMYWYRQDPGQGLRLIYYSQIVNDFQKGDIAEGYSVSREKKESFPLTVTSAQKNPTAFYLCASSKGSGYGEQFFGPGTRLTVL.

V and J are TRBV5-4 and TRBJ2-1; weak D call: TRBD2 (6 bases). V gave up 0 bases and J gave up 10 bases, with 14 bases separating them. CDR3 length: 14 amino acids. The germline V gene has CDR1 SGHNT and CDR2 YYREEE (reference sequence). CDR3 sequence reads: CASSLGVGLLEQFF. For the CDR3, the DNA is TGTGCCAGCAGCTTGGGCGTGGGACTGCTAGAGCAGTTCTTC.

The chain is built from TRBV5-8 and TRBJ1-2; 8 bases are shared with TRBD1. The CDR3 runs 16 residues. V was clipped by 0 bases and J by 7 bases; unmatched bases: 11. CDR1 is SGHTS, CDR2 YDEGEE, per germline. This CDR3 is CASSLVEAGGFFGYTF. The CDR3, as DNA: TGTGCCAGCAGCTTGGTTGAGGCAGGGGGCTTCTTTGGCTACACCTTC.

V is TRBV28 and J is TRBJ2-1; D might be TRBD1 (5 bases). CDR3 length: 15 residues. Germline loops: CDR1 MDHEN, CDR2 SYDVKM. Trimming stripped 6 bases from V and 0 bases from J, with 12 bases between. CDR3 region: CASRGLQSSYNEQFF. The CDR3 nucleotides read TGTGCCAGCAGGGGGCTCCAGAGCTCCTACAATGAGCAGTTCTTC.

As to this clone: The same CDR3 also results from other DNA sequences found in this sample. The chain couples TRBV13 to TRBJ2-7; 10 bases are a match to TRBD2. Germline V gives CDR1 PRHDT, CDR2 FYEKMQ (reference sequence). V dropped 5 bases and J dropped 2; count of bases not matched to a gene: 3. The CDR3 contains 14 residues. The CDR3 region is CASSPSGRAYEQYF. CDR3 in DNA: TGTGCCAGCAGCCCCAGCGGGAGGGCCTACGAGCAGTACTTC.

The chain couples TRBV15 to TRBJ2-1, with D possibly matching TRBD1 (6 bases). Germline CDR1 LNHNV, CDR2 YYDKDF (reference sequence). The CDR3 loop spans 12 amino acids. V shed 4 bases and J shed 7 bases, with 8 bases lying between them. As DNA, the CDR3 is TGTGCCACCAGCATAACAGGGAATGAGCAGTTCTTC. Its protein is CATSITGNEQFF.

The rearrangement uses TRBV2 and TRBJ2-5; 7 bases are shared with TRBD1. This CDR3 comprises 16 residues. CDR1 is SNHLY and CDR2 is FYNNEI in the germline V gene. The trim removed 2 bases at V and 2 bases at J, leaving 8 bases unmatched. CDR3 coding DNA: TGTGCCAGCAGTGAACCAATCGACAGGGTACAAGAGACCCAGTACTTC. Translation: CASSEPIDRVQETQYF.